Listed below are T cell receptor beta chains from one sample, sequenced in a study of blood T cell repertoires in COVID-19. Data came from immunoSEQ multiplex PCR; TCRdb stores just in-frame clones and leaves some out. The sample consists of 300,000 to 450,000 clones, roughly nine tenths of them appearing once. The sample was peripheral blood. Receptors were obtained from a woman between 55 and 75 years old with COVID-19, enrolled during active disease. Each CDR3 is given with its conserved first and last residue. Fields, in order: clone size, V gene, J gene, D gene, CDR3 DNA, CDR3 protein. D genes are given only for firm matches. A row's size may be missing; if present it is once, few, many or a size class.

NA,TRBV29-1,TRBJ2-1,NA,TGCAGCGTTGCCTCCGGGTTCCAGTTCTTC,CSVASGFQFF
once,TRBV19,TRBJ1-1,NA,TGTGCCAGTACCCCATGGGAGGGGATTTTCACTGAAGCTTTCTTT,CASTPWEGIFTEAFF
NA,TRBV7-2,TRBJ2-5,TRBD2,TGTGCCAGCAGCTCATTACTAGCGGGGGGGCAAGGGAGTGAGACCCAGTACTTC,CASSSLLAGGQGSETQYF
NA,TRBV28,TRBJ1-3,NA,TGTGCCAGCAGTTTAACCGCCAGCTCTGGAAACACCATATATTTT,CASSLTASSGNTIYF
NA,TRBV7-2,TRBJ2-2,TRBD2,TGTGCCAGCAGCGGACGACTAGCGAAGCTGTTTTTT,CASSGRLAKLFF
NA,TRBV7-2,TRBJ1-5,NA,TGTGCCAGCAGCTGGCAGGGGAATCAGCCCCAGCATTTT,CASSWQGNQPQHF
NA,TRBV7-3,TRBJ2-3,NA,TGTGCCAGCAGCTTAAAAGGGGGTAGCACAGATACGCAGTATTTT,CASSLKGGSTDTQYF
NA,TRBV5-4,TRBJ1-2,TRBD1,TGTGCCAGCAGCCGGGACAGGACTAACTATGGCTACACCTTC,CASSRDRTNYGYTF
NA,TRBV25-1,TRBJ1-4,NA,TGTGCCAGCAGTGATTTTCGAGTTTTTAATGAAAAACTGTTTTTT,CASSDFRVFNEKLFF
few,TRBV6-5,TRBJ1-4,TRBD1,TGTGCCAGCAGTTCCCGGGACAGGGTGGAAAAACTGTTTTTT,CASSSRDRVEKLFF
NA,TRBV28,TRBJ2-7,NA,TGTGCCAGCAGTCCCCTGGCCCCCCGGGACGAGCAGTACTTC,CASSPLAPRDEQYF
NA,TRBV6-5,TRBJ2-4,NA,TGTGCCAGCAGTTACCATCAGGGTTCAGCCAAAAACATTCAGTACTTC,CASSYHQGSAKNIQYF
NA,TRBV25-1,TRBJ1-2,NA,TGTGCCAGCAGTGCAGTCATGGGCTACACCTTC,CASSAVMGYTF
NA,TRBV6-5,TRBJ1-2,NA,TGTGCCACCTCACAGGGTCCCAGTGGCTACACCTTC,CATSQGPSGYTF
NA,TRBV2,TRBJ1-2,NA,TGTGCCAGCAGTGTTCGGTTTTTGATGGGCTACACCTTC,CASSVRFLMGYTF
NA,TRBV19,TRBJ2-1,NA,TGTGCCAGTAGTCTCGCGCGAGGGGAGCAGTTCTTC,CASSLARGEQFF
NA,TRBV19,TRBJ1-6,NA,TGTGCCAGTAGTCCAAGGGGAAGACTTGATTCACCCCTCCACTTT,CASSPRGRLDSPLHF
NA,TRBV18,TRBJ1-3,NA,TGTGCCAGCTCACTGACCACAGGGAACTCTGGAAACACCATATATTTT,CASSLTTGNSGNTIYF
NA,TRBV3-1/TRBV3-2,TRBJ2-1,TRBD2,TGTGCCAGCAGTCCTACTAGCGGGGGATTATATGAGCAGTTCTTC,CASSPTSGGLYEQFF
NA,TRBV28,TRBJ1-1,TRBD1,TGTGCCAGCATCCTCGGACAGGGCCCCACTGAAGCTTTCTTT,CASILGQGPTEAFF
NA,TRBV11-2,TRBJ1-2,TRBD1,TGTGCCAGCAGCACCGGGGGGGGACAGAGCTATGGCTACACCTTC,CASSTGGGQSYGYTF
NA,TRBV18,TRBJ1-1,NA,TGTGCCAGCTCATCAGGGAAGGACACTGAAGCTTTCTTT,CASSSGKDTEAFF
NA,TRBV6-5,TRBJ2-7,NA,TGTGCCAGCAGCTCCCGGGGCTACGAGCAGTACTTC,CASSSRGYEQYF
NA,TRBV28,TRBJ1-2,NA,TGTGCCAGCAGTTTAAGAGACAGAATGGGGGGCTACACCTTC,CASSLRDRMGGYTF
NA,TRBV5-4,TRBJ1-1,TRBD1,TGTGCCAGCAGTCGAGACAGGGGGCGAACTGAAGCTTTCTTT,CASSRDRGRTEAFF
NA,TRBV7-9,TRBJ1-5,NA,TGTGCCAGCAGCTCAATCCGGGGTAGCAATCAGCCCCAGCATTTT,CASSSIRGSNQPQHF
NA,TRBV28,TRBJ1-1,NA,TGTGCCATGCGAGGGCCCCGGAACACTGAAGCTTTCTTT,CAMRGPRNTEAFF
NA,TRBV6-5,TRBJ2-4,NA,TGTGCCAGCAGTTACTCGGGGGGACTAGCCAAAAACATTCAGTACTTC,CASSYSGGLAKNIQYF
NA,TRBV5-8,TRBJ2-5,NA,TGTGCCAGCAACCGGGCGGGGAGCCAGTACCAAGAGACCCAGTACTTC,CASNRAGSQYQETQYF
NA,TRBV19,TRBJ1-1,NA,TGTGCCAGTAGCCGGGGGGGTGAAGCTTTCTTT,CASSRGGEAFF
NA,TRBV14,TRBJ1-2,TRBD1,TGTGCCAGCAGCCCCGGGACAGGGTATAATGGCTACACCTTC,CASSPGTGYNGYTF
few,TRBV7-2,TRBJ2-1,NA,TGTGCCAGCACCTCCTTCAATGAGCAGTTCTTC,CASTSFNEQFF
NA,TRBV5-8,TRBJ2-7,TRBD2,TGTGCCAGCAGCTCGCCCTCGGGCGGGGGGGCTTCCTACGAGCAGTACTTC,CASSSPSGGGASYEQYF
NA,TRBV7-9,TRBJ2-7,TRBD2,TGTGCCAGCAGCGTGGGGGAGGGCGAGCAGTACTTC,CASSVGEGEQYF
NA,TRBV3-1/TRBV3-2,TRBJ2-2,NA,TGTGCCAGCAGCCAACGTGGGGAGCTGTTTTTT,CASSQRGELFF
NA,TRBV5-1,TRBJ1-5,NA,TGCGCCAGCAGCTTGACAGAAGATCAGCCCCAGCATTTT,CASSLTEDQPQHF
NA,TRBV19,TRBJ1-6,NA,TGTGCCAGTAGTATGGAACTTCCTAGTTCACCCCTCCACTTT,CASSMELPSSPLHF
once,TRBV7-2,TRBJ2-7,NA,TGTGCCAGCAGCTCCACATCCTACGAGCAGTACTTC,CASSSTSYEQYF
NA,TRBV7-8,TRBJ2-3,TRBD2,TGTGCCAGCAGCTCGAAACGGCCGGGACTAGCGGGGCCCGCAGATACGCAGTATTTT,CASSSKRPGLAGPADTQYF
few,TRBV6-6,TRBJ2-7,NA,TGTGCCAGCAGTTACTCTGGAGGGAACTACGAGCAGTACTTC,CASSYSGGNYEQYF
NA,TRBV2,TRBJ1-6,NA,TGTGCCAGCGATTCCCAGGGAAGTAATTCACCCCTCCACTTT,CASDSQGSNSPLHF
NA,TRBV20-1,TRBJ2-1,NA,TGCAGTGCTAGTTCCTTAGCGGCTACCTACAATGAGCAGTTCTTC,CSASSLAATYNEQFF
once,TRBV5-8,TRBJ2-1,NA,TGTGCCAGCAGCTGGGAGACTTACAATGAGCAGTTCTTC,CASSWETYNEQFF
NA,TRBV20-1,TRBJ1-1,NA,TGCAGTGCGTGGACAGTCTCGGCAGTCTTT,CSAWTVSAVF
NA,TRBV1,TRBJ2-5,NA,TGCACCAGCAGCCAAGAAGTCACTAGCGGGGGGGCCTTCGAAGAGACCCAGTACTTC,CTSSQEVTSGGAFEETQYF
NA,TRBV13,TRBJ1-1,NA,TGTGCCAGCAGCCCCCCCCGGAGGGCCATGGACACTGAAGCTTTCTTT,CASSPPRRAMDTEAFF
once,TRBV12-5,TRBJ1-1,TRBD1,TGTGCTAGTGGTCTCTCTAGGGGGCCGAACACTGAAGCTTTCTTT,CASGLSRGPNTEAFF
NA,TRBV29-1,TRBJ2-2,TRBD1,TGCAGCGCCGACAGGGCCACCGGGGAGCTGTTTTTT,CSADRATGELFF
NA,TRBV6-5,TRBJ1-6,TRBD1,TGTGCCAGCACTGTGCAGGGGGGTGATTCACCCCTCCACTTT,CASTVQGGDSPLHF
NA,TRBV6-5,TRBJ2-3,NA,TGTGCCAGCAACCCATCGCGACAAAGGTCAAATACGCAGTATTTT,CASNPSRQRSNTQYF
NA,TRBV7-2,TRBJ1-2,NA,TGTGCCAGCAGCCCGGACAGTAGGTATGGCTACACCTTC,CASSPDSRYGYTF
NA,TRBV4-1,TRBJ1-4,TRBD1,TGCGCCAGCAGGGGGGGTGGACAGGGGAATGAAAAACTGTTTTTT,CASRGGGQGNEKLFF
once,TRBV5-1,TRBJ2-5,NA,TGCGCCAGCAGCCCGGAGGGCTCAGAGACCCAGTACTTC,CASSPEGSETQYF
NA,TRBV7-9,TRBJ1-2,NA,TGTGCCAGCAGCTTAGCTGGGCATTCCGCCGGCTATGGCTACACCTTC,CASSLAGHSAGYGYTF
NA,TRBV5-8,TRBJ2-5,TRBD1,TGTGCCAGCAGCTTGGGTCCAGGGGGCCAAGAGACCCAGTACTTC,CASSLGPGGQETQYF
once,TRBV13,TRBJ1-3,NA,TGTGCCAGCAGCCCGGGACAAGGGGGAAACACCATATATTTT,CASSPGQGGNTIYF
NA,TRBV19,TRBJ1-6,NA,TGTGCCAGTAGTACGCCCGGGGTATACACACCCCTCCACTTT,CASSTPGVYTPLHF
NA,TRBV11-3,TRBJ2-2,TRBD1,TGTGCCAGCAGCGCAAGTGGACAGGTCCCCGGGGAGCTGTTTTTT,CASSASGQVPGELFF